A single TCR beta chain is shown here with its context. Its antigen remains unknown. The CDR3 is 15 amino acids. Per the germline V gene, CDR1 is LNHDA and CDR2 is SQIVND (reference sequence). J was trimmed by 3 bases and V by 3 bases; bases with no gene match: 5. The sample is drawn from a study of cytomegalovirus exposure and HLA in healthy donors. Both 60 Vbeta primers and 13 Jbeta primers went into the PCR. TCRdb's copy holds only in-frame clones and misses some; the assay was immunoSEQ multiplex PCR. The profile shows 100,000 to 150,000 clones, roughly 80% of them singletons. Overall study findings and caveats: TCR beta V- and J-gene trimming was later associated with a missense DCLRE1C variant.

The TCR was taken from a woman aged 35 to 49 in good health and CMV-seronegative. The sample comprised PBMCs. The chain has TRBV19 and TRBJ2-7; 10 nucleotides match TRBD1. CDR3 in DNA: TGTGCCAGTAGTATCGGGACAGGGGCGATCTACGAGCAGTACTTC. Translation gives CASSIGTGAIYEQYF. The full variable domain, completed using reference TRBV19 and TRBJ2-7, is DGGITQSPKYLFRKEGQNVTLSCEQNLNHDAMYWYRQDPGQGLRLIYYSQIVNDFQKGDIAEGYSVSREKKESFPLTVTSAQKNPTAFYLCASSIGTGAIYEQYFGPGTRLTVT.